This T cell receptor (beta chain) was captured in a study of monozygotic twins with inflammatory bowel disease. Study outcomes and limitations: Researchers were unable to tell different T cell subtypes apart. Especially with disease activity, IBD patients shared fewer clonotypes with others than healthy twins did.

TCRdb reprocessed the 5' RACE reads and stores each CDR3 protein as one record, lacking DNA. Seen in this sample are 200,000 to 250,000 distinct CDR3 sequences; the ten most common clones hold 1.5% to 2%. About this clonotype itself: Its antigen remains unidentified.

The length of the CDR3 is 13 residues. In germline, CDR1 is SGHTA, CDR2 FQGNSA. One blood sample of about 2.3 ml was taken from each donor. This rearrangement joins TRBV7-2 to TRBJ1-2; the TRBD1 assignment by TCRdb is unverifiable without DNA. The sequence was obtained from a human donor with ulcerative colitis or Crohn's disease, or a healthy co-twin of an affected twin (not recorded which). The sequenced material came from blood. The CDR3 protein is CASSLGRVDGYTF.